The 18 T cell receptor beta chains below come from one sample, sequenced in a study of shared clonotypes between healthy human individuals. Measured with immunoSEQ multiplex PCR; TCRdb has only the in-frame clones, and not every one. The sample has approximately 2,300,000 clones, just under 95% seen once. The sequencing input was naive CD4+ T cells from PBMCs. Subset meaning: CD45RA+ positively selected. The receptors shown here come from a man younger than 35 in good health. Some clones in this sample may be carry-over from other donors' samples.

The V call is TRBV7-2, the J call TRBJ2-1, with 13 bases lining up with TRBD2. Germline V gene lookup returns CDR1 SGHTA and CDR2 FQGNSA. The J segment lost 7 bases and the V segment lost 1 base, leaving 10 bases of the junction unmatched. This CDR3 is built from 18 residues. Here the CDR3 reads CASSLVYRLAGGVNEQFF. The CDR3 coding sequence is TGTGCCAGCAGCTTAGTCTATAGACTAGCGGGAGGAGTTAATGAGCAGTTCTTC.

The chain recombines TRBV28 with TRBJ1-1, with D unresolved. The CDR3 runs to 15 residues. CDR1 MDHEN and CDR2 SYDVKM come from the germline V gene. V lost 3 bases and J 3 bases, leaving 14 bases between the germline ends. CDR3 protein: CASSFPLTFYTEAFF. CDR3 in DNA: TGTGCCAGCAGTTTCCCCCTTACCTTTTACACTGAAGCTTTCTTT.

The rearrangement joins TRBV7-9 to TRBJ1-3; no clear D gene. The V gene's germline CDR1 is SEHNR and CDR2 FQNEAQ (reference sequence). CDR3 length equals 14 residues. V shed 5 bases and J shed 1 base, with 9 bases lying between them. The CDR3 DNA sequence: TGTGCCAGCAGCGAACAGTCTTCTGGAAACACCATATATTTT. Its translation: CASSEQSSGNTIYF. The variable domain in full, with the rest retrieved from reference TRBV7-9 and TRBJ1-3, is DTGVSQNPRHKITKRGQNVTFRCDPISEHNRLYWYRQTLGQGPEFLTYFQNEAQLEKSRLLSDRFSAERPKGSFSTLEIQRTEQGDSAMYLCASSEQSSGNTIYFGEGSWLTVV.

The rearrangement joins TRBV2 to TRBJ2-1; no clear D gene. There are 12 residues in the CDR3. Germline loops: CDR1 SNHLY, CDR2 FYNNEI. V dropped 7 bases and J dropped 9 bases, with 13 bases sitting between them. In DNA form, the CDR3 reads TGTGCCAGCATCTTAGATGGTAGTGAGCAGTTCTTC. Its translation: CASILDGSEQFF.

The chain has TRBV11-2 and TRBJ2-5; either TRBD1 or TRBD2 may fit D (5 bases each). Trimming left V 5 bases short and J 1 base short, with 14 bases between. From germline, CDR1 is SGHAT and CDR2 FQNNGV. The CDR3 covers 15 residues. The CDR3 is CASSPAWGTQETQYF. The CDR3 DNA follows: TGTGCCAGCAGCCCCGCCTGGGGGACCCAAGAGACCCAGTACTTC.

The chain links TRBV29-1 to TRBJ1-2; D is possibly TRBD1 (5 bases). V was cut by 3 bases and J by 7 bases, with 15 bases left in between. The CDR3 has 13 amino acids. Per germline, CDR1 SQVTM and CDR2 ANQGSEA. The CDR3 protein is CSVEVLGGSGYTF. The CDR3 region has the DNA TGCAGCGTTGAGGTGCTGGGGGGGTCTGGCTACACCTTC. Filled out from reference TRBV29-1 and TRBJ1-2, the complete variable domain reads SAVISQKPSRDICQRGTSLTIQCQVDSQVTMMFWYRQQPGQSLTLIATANQGSEATYESGFVIDKFPISRPNLTFSTLTVSNMSPEDSSIYLCSVEVLGGSGYTFGSGTRLTVV.

J is TRBJ1-3 and V is TRBV4-2, with a weak D call TRBD1 (6 bases). This CDR3 region has 17 residues. CDR1 and CDR2 (germline): LGHNA, YNFKEQ. The V end was cut by 2 bases, the J end by 9 bases, with 23 bases between. CDR3 protein: CASSQPSRGAGGRTIYF. The DNA of the CDR3 is TGTGCCAGCAGCCAACCCTCACGGGGGGCAGGCGGACGCACCATATATTTT.

The chain is built from TRBV19 and TRBJ2-1; D is perhaps TRBD1 (6 bases). Trimming removed 5 bases at V and 1 base at J, with 15 bases between. Germline loops: CDR1 LNHDA, CDR2 SQIVND (reference sequence). This CDR3 has 16 residues. The CDR3 DNA reads as TGTGCCAGTAGTTCTAGGACAGCGTCGTCCTACAATGAGCAGTTCTTC. Translating gives CASSSRTASSYNEQFF.

J is TRBJ2-5 and V is TRBV6-1; D may be TRBD2 (7 bases). Germline CDR1 is MNHNS and CDR2 is SASEGT. This CDR3 comprises 13 residues. Deletions cut 6 bases from V and 5 bases from J, with 13 bases between. The CDR3 loop reads CASRQGGGETQYF. For the CDR3, the DNA is TGTGCCAGCAGACAAGGGGGGGGTGAGACCCAGTACTTC.

The chain joins TRBV18 to TRBJ2-7; 12 bases align to TRBD2. Germline V gives CDR1 KGHSH, CDR2 LQKENI. V lost 3 bases, J lost 2 bases, and 5 bases stayed unmatched. The CDR3 covers 16 residues. The CDR3 reads CASSPPLAGGAYEQYF. The CDR3 nucleotides read TGTGCCAGCTCACCTCCCCTAGCGGGAGGGGCCTACGAGCAGTACTTC.

V and J are TRBV27 and TRBJ2-4, with a weak D call TRBD2 (6 bases). The CDR3 length is 16 residues. The germline V gene has CDR1 MNHEY and CDR2 SMNVEV (reference sequence). V was pared by 7 bases and J by 3 bases, with 19 bases between. CDR3 sequence (DNA): TGTGCCAGCACTGTACCCCCGGGACTCGGCAAAAACATTCAGTACTTC. It encodes CASTVPPGLGKNIQYF.

This sequence joins TRBV28 and TRBJ2-7; TRBD1 matches 8 bases. From germline, CDR1 is MDHEN and CDR2 SYDVKM. This CDR3 is built from 15 residues. Germline trimming cut 2 bases from V and 2 bases from J; bases unmatched to any gene: 5. CDR3 loop: CASSLRAGGPYEQYF. The CDR3 DNA is TGTGCCAGCAGTTTAAGGGCAGGGGGCCCCTACGAGCAGTACTTC.

The chain links TRBV7-9 to TRBJ2-1; D not resolved. This CDR3 has 15 amino acids. With 1 base removed from V and 10 bases from J, the gap between germline ends came to 17 bases. Germline lookup yields CDR1 SEHNR and CDR2 FQNEAQ (reference sequence). The CDR3 loop is CASSLVERGDVEQFF. The CDR3 bases are TGTGCCAGCAGCTTAGTCGAACGAGGCGATGTCGAGCAGTTCTTC.

This clone was recorded once. V and J are TRBV29-1 and TRBJ2-1; 11 bases match TRBD1. The germline V gene encodes CDR1 SQVTM and CDR2 ANQGSEA. CDR3 length: 14 residues. Germline trimming cut 7 bases from V and 4 bases from J; bases unmatched to any gene: 6. The CDR3, as DNA: TGCAGCGCAATGGGACAGGGGGGATACAATGAGCAGTTCTTC. As protein: CSAMGQGGYNEQFF.

The V call is TRBV5-4, the J call TRBJ2-2, with 10 bases that match TRBD1. Germline V gene data show CDR1 as SGHNT and CDR2 as YYREEE (reference sequence). CDR3 length: 15 amino acids. J was trimmed by 6 bases and V by 0 bases; bases with no gene match: 2. CDR3 protein: CASSLGQGAAGELFF. Here the CDR3 DNA reads TGTGCCAGCAGCTTGGGACAGGGGGCTGCCGGGGAGCTGTTTTTT.

The rearrangement uses TRBV6-5 and TRBJ1-2; D unclear. The V end lost 2 bases, the J end lost 2 bases, and 9 bases lay between the germline ends. Per germline, CDR1 MNHEY and CDR2 SVGAGI. This CDR3 spans 14 amino acids. In DNA form, the CDR3 reads TGTGCCAGCAGTTACCGAGACAAGAACTATGGCTACACCTTC. Protein product: CASSYRDKNYGYTF.

V and J are TRBV18 and TRBJ1-3; D remains unclear. The CDR3 is 15 residues long. Trimming stripped 2 bases from V and 0 bases from J, with 8 bases between. CDR1 and CDR2 from the germline V gene are KGHSH and LQKENI. The CDR3 DNA is TGTGCCAGCTCACCAAACACCGGCTCTGGAAACACCATATATTTT. It yields the protein CASSPNTGSGNTIYF.

The J gene is TRBJ2-3, the V gene TRBV28; unclear D gene. V gave up 3 bases and J gave up 5 bases, with 21 bases separating them. CDR1 is MDHEN and CDR2 is SYDVKM in the germline V gene. The CDR3 extends over 17 amino acids. Here the CDR3 reads CASSFRSGPLPIDTQYF. The DNA for the CDR3 is TGTGCCAGCAGTTTTAGGTCGGGTCCCCTACCCATAGATACGCAGTATTTT.